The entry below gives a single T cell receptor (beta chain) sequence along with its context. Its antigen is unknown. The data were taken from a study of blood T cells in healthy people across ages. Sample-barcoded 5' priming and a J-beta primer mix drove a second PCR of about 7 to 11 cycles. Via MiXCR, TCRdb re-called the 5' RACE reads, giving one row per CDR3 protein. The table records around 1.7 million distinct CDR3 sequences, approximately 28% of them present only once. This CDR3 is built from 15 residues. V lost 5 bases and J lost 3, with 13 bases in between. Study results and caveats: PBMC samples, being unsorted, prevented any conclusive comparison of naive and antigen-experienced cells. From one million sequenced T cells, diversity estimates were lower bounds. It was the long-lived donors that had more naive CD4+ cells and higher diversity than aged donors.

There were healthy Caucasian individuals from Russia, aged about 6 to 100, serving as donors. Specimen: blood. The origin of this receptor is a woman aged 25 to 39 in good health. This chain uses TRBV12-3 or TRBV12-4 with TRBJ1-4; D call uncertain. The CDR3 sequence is CASSAAGVSNEKLFF. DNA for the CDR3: TGTGCCAGCAGTGCCGCCGGGGTCTCTAATGAAAAACTGTTTTTT.